These T cell receptor beta chains were read from a single sample in a study of shared clonotypes between healthy human individuals. Measured with immunoSEQ multiplex PCR; TCRdb has only the in-frame clones, and not every one. This table holds roughly 490,000 clones, approximately 80% found once. Source material: PBMCs. All receptors derive from a woman in her thirties or forties in good health. Some clones in this sample may be carry-over from other donors' samples. Each CDR3 is given without its conserved first and last residue.

CDR3 protein	J gene	V gene
ASSPVGIGTEAF	TRBJ1-1	TRBV7-8
ASSPSGEVPDTQY	TRBJ2-3	TRBV7-8
ASSFPTGAGTEAF	TRBJ1-1	TRBV28
ASGTPGINTEAF	TRBJ1-1	TRBV19
ASSPRLAGEEQY	TRBJ2-7	TRBV11-2
ASSLPLPRYTIY	TRBJ1-3	TRBV28
ASTLNETPGKGNEKLF	TRBJ1-4	TRBV11-3
SVERGDRLNEQF	-	TRBV29-1
ASSGDMIGGVTEAF	TRBJ1-1	TRBV7-9
ASSLGTSGRTDTQY	TRBJ2-3	TRBV7-9
ASSYGQGGNNEQF	TRBJ2-1	TRBV6-6
ASSPGLAGNEQY	TRBJ2-7	TRBV4-2
ASSPRQVWGKSETQY	TRBJ2-5	TRBV5-6
ASSLVADTQY	TRBJ2-3	TRBV7-2
ATSRDQANSGNTIY	TRBJ1-3	TRBV15
ASRPLLRTYEQY	TRBJ2-7	TRBV7-8
ASSVGRGGIQY	TRBJ2-4	TRBV9
ASSSDSVGDEQY	TRBJ2-7	TRBV5-1
SADGGNSYEQY	TRBJ2-7	TRBV29-1
ASSVTGGHQPQH	TRBJ1-5	TRBV5-1
ASSVAEGGELF	TRBJ2-2	TRBV9
ASSPGQVLEQY	TRBJ2-7	TRBV5-1
ASSPVLAGVNTGELF	TRBJ2-2	TRBV4-1
ASSSWTGPSVADHRDEQY	TRBJ2-7	TRBV7-4
ASLDEQF	TRBJ2-1	TRBV2
AISESPGADTEAF	TRBJ1-1	TRBV10-3
AWRGGGHTGELF	TRBJ2-2	TRBV30
ASSETSGGEGELF	TRBJ2-2	TRBV7-2
ASSRDTSTEAF	TRBJ1-1	TRBV5-1
ASSRGTSSYEQY	TRBJ2-7	TRBV10-1
ASSYTLSSYNEQF	TRBJ2-1	TRBV7-2
ASSRDRDRHTGELF	TRBJ2-2	TRBV4-1
ASSSARPEQF	TRBJ2-1	TRBV7-8
AISESEGRTYGYT	TRBJ1-2	TRBV10-3
ASSIPSDHNEQF	TRBJ2-1	TRBV19
ASSPGRLAGVTDTQY	TRBJ2-3	TRBV9
ASSADGNYGYT	TRBJ1-2	TRBV6-5
SVETGTNTQY	TRBJ2-3	TRBV29-1
ASSLGASGNTIY	TRBJ1-3	TRBV7-8
ASSHRLALRLNTGELF	TRBJ2-2	TRBV4-1
ASSKRADGYT	TRBJ1-2	TRBV19
ASSPGTGVETQY	TRBJ2-5	TRBV6-5
ASSPELAGVYQETQY	TRBJ2-5	TRBV18
SASKSYEQY	TRBJ2-7	TRBV20-1
SGSEQYNEQF	TRBJ2-1	TRBV29-1
ASSRRANYEQY	TRBJ2-7	TRBV7-2
ASSGANTEAF	TRBJ1-1	TRBV25-1
ASSQTGGNTEAF	TRBJ1-1	TRBV9
AISESSGSTDTQY	TRBJ2-3	TRBV10-3
ASSADYSGGEQF	TRBJ2-1	TRBV6-4
ACKSGSWEQY	TRBJ2-7	TRBV30
ASSSGLRNTGELF	TRBJ2-2	TRBV7-9
ASSTGGPKQY	TRBJ2-7	TRBV19
ASSDRGENTEAF	TRBJ1-1	TRBV6-5